The 21 T cell receptor beta chains listed next were all sequenced from one sample in a study of cytotoxic CD8 clonotypes in ibrutinib-treated CLL. Measured with immunoSEQ multiplex PCR; TCRdb has only the in-frame clones, and not every one. The profile covers 45,000 to 60,000 clones, with around 55% appearing a single time and over 20% taken by the ten largest. Sequenced material: PBMCs, taken after 24 months of ibrutinib treatment. Receptor source: a human donor with chronic lymphocytic leukemia.

The V and J genes are TRBV10-3 and TRBJ2-3, with 8 bases identical to TRBD2. The CDR3 is 15 residues long. The J segment lost 0 bases and the V segment lost 6 bases, leaving 5 bases of the junction unmatched. The V gene's germline CDR1 is ENHRY and CDR2 SYGVKD. The CDR3 region is CAIRKTSASTDTQYF. CDR3 DNA sequence: TGTGCCATCAGGAAGACTAGCGCGAGCACAGATACGCAGTATTTT.

The rearrangement joins TRBV10-3 to TRBJ1-5; D is possibly TRBD1 (5 bases). Between the trimmed V and J ends, which lost 6 bases and 3 bases, there was a span of 12 bases. Germline V gives CDR1 ENHRY, CDR2 SYGVKD. This CDR3 has 14 residues. CDR3 sequence (DNA): TGTGCCATCAGCCGGGACTCAATCAATCAGCCCCAGCATTTT. This sequence encodes CAISRDSINQPQHF.

The gene calls are TRBV29-1 and TRBJ1-3; the D is unclear. The CDR3 contains 14 residues. Trimming cost V 4 bases and J 2 bases, with 12 bases left between them. CDR1 is SQVTM and CDR2 is ANQGSEA in the germline V gene. The CDR3 protein is CSVGLGQAGNTIYF. In DNA, the CDR3 is TGCAGCGTTGGTTTAGGCCAGGCTGGAAACACCATATATTTT.

In this sample, this clone turned up many times. This chain connects TRBV14 to TRBJ1-4, with 9 bases lining up with TRBD1. There are 20 residues in the CDR3. Per the germline V gene, CDR1 is SGHDN and CDR2 is FVKESK. The junction had 19 bases not matched to a gene; V was cut back by 4 bases and J by 4 bases. The CDR3, as DNA: TGTGCCAGCAGCCCCCGGTTCCCGGGACAGGGTCGGGTGGGTAATGAAAAACTGTTTTTT. This gives the protein CASSPRFPGQGRVGNEKLFF.

CDR3 loop: CASSFGASYEQYF. The CDR3, as DNA: TGTGCCAGCAGCTTCGGGGCCTCCTACGAGCAGTACTTC. The chain recombines TRBV7-6 with TRBJ2-7; D possibly uses TRBD1 or TRBD2 (5 bases each). The CDR3 is 13 residues long. Germline V gene lookup returns CDR1 SGHVS and CDR2 FNYEAQ. The V end was cut by 3 bases, the J end by 0 bases, with 6 bases between.

This clone is labeled as medium-sized. The V and J genes are TRBV6-6 and TRBJ2-2; no reliable D call. Looked up from germline, CDR1 is MNHNY and CDR2 is SVGAGI (reference sequence). The CDR3 totals 13 residues. Trimming removed 7 bases at V and 7 bases at J, with 13 bases between. CDR3 in amino acids: CASNPRAGGELFF. The CDR3 DNA follows: TGTGCCAGCAACCCACGTGCAGGCGGGGAGCTGTTTTTT.

The CDR3 sequence is CASSPKVVWRTDSNQPQHF. The CDR3 DNA sequence: TGTGCCAGCTCACCGAAGGTCGTTTGGCGCACGGATAGCAATCAGCCCCAGCATTTT. The chain has TRBV18 and TRBJ1-5; no firm D call. This CDR3 has 19 residues. Germline V lookup: CDR1 KGHSH, CDR2 LQKENI. V lost 3 bases to trimming and J lost 0 bases, with 21 bases between them.

The chain carries TRBV6-5 and TRBJ1-1, with D uncertain. V was pared by 2 bases and J by 6 bases, with 10 bases between. There are 13 residues in the CDR3. From germline, CDR1 is MNHEY and CDR2 SVGAGI. The CDR3 sequence: CASSYGRFSEAFF. DNA for the CDR3: TGTGCCAGCAGTTACGGGCGGTTTTCTGAAGCTTTCTTT.

The chain joins TRBV19 to TRBJ2-2; 8 bases align to TRBD1. Germline values: CDR1 LNHDA, CDR2 SQIVND (reference sequence). With V trimmed by 11 bases and J by 3 bases, 8 bases remained unmatched. CDR3 length equals 14 residues. CDR3 sequence reads: CAGSGTGHTGELFF. The CDR3 DNA is TGTGCCGGATCCGGGACAGGCCACACCGGGGAGCTGTTTTTT.

The chain combines TRBV6-5 with TRBJ1-2; D ambiguous. CDR1 MNHEY and CDR2 SVGAGI come from the germline V gene. V was clipped by 5 bases and J by 0 bases, with 10 bases between them. The length of the CDR3 is 14 residues. The CDR3 region has the DNA TGTGCCAGCAGTAACGCGGGAGCTAACTATGGCTACACCTTC. As protein: CASSNAGANYGYTF.

This clone was seen ten or more times. The chain links TRBV6-1 to TRBJ1-2; TRBD1 matches at 8 bases. The germline gives CDR1 MNHNS, CDR2 SASEGT. The V gene end was trimmed by 9 bases and the J gene end by 8 bases; junction bases not matched to a gene: 8. This CDR3 region has 12 residues. This chain's CDR3 is CASTTGGRGYTF. The CDR3 DNA sequence: TGTGCCAGTACTACAGGGGGACGGGGCTACACCTTC.

The chain combines TRBV10-1 with TRBJ2-3; 7 bases agree with TRBD2. The CDR3 contains 16 residues. The germline V gene has CDR1 WNHNN and CDR2 SYGVQD (reference sequence). Trimming removed 1 base from V and 2 bases from J; junction bases left unmatched: 6. CDR3 amino acids: CASSEWLAEPTDTQYF. The CDR3 DNA sequence: TGCGCCAGCAGTGAGTGGCTAGCGGAGCCCACAGATACGCAGTATTTT.

This clone was counted many times. DNA of the CDR3: TGTGCCAGCAGTTTAGGCCATGAGCAGTTCTTC. Translated, it gives CASSLGHEQFF. The genes are TRBV27 and TRBJ2-1; D remains unclear. This CDR3 has 11 residues. Germline CDR1 is MNHEY and CDR2 is SMNVEV (reference sequence). V lost 2 bases, J lost 8 bases, and 4 bases lay in between.

This chain links TRBV7-2 with TRBJ2-7, with a weak D call TRBD1 (6 bases). Trimming took 5 bases from V and 2 from J, leaving 13 bases between them. The CDR3 has 14 residues. The germline V gene encodes CDR1 SGHTA and CDR2 FQGNSA. CDR3 DNA: TGTGCCAGCAGCCCCAACAGGGTTACCTACGAGCAGTACTTC. The encoded protein is CASSPNRVTYEQYF.

This clone was counted between two and nine times. V gene TRBV7-2 combines with J gene TRBJ2-7; weak D call: TRBD2 (6 bases). V was trimmed by 6 bases and J by 2 bases, leaving 14 bases between them. Germline CDR1 is SGHTA and CDR2 is FQGNSA. This CDR3 contains 14 residues. CDR3 sequence reads: CASSTGTSPYEQYF. CDR3 nucleotides: TGTGCCAGCAGTACCGGGACTTCTCCCTACGAGCAGTACTTC.

The genes are TRBV29-1 and TRBJ1-5; tentatively, D is TRBD1 (5 bases). This CDR3 has 13 residues. With 4 bases removed from V and 0 bases from J, the gap between germline ends came to 7 bases. CDR1 SQVTM and CDR2 ANQGSEA come from the germline V gene. CDR3 DNA sequence: TGCAGCGTTGGTGGGACTAGCAATCAGCCCCAGCATTTT. This encodes CSVGGTSNQPQHF.

V is TRBV28 and J is TRBJ1-5, with 7 bases lining up with TRBD1. Germline lookup yields CDR1 MDHEN and CDR2 SYDVKM. V shed 4 bases, J shed 4 bases, and the junction held 13 bases outside the gene matches. The CDR3 covers 17 residues. The CDR3 loop is CASSSPTGPGGNQPQHF. The CDR3 DNA reads as TGTGCCAGCAGTTCCCCAACGGGACCAGGGGGGAATCAGCCCCAGCATTTT.

The V call is TRBV14, the J call TRBJ1-2, with D uncertain. The length of the CDR3 is 16 residues. Germline V gives CDR1 SGHDN, CDR2 FVKESK. V was clipped by 0 bases and J by 7 bases, with 18 bases between them. In DNA form, the CDR3 reads TGTGCCAGCAGCCAAGACAGTTCGTCCGCCGGCGTTGGCTACACCTTC. Translating it yields CASSQDSSSAGVGYTF.

This clone came up a few times. CDR3 region: CASSLRQGRWLGSNQPQHF. DNA of the CDR3: TGTGCCAGCAGTTTAAGACAGGGGCGTTGGTTGGGGAGCAATCAGCCCCAGCATTTT. V gene TRBV28 combines with J gene TRBJ1-5; 8 bases line up with TRBD1. V shed 2 bases and J 1 base; nucleotides not matched to a gene: 13. CDR3 length: 19 amino acids. Germline lookup yields CDR1 MDHEN and CDR2 SYDVKM.

This chain joins TRBV2 and TRBJ2-5; D is perhaps TRBD1 (6 bases). With 7 bases removed from V and 5 bases from J, the gap between germline ends came to 11 bases. The germline V gene encodes CDR1 SNHLY and CDR2 FYNNEI. This CDR3 has 12 amino acids. The CDR3 sequence: CASNQGKETQYF. CDR3 nucleotide sequence: TGTGCCAGCAACCAGGGGAAGGAGACCCAGTACTTC.

A few counts support this clone. The rearrangement links TRBV4-2 to TRBJ2-5; a weak D match, TRBD1 (5 bases). V shed 0 bases and J shed 1 base, with 21 bases lying between them. The CDR3 contains 19 residues. The V gene's germline CDR1 is LGHNA and CDR2 YNFKEQ. CDR3: CASSQDPVGELFPQETQYF. CDR3 coding DNA: TGTGCCAGCAGCCAAGACCCGGTAGGGGAATTGTTTCCCCAAGAGACCCAGTACTTC.